This entry features one T cell receptor (beta chain) sequence. Some clones are missing from TCRdb's copy, which holds only in-frame ones; the method was immunoSEQ multiplex PCR. Of 35,000 to 45,000 clones in the sample, 91% were seen once. This sample is drawn from a study of PD-L1 blockade in urothelial cancer. Regarding time point: peripheral blood 6 weeks after treatment start. This receptor was identified in a man aged 65 to 79 with urothelial cancer. The source was PBMCs, collected around atezolizumab (anti-PD-L1) treatment.

In DNA, the CDR3 is TGTGCCAGCAGCTTAGAGCGGGATCCCCCAGGCTACGAGCAGTACTTC. Amino acid sequence: CASSLERDPPGYEQYF. The rearrangement uses TRBV7-6 and TRBJ2-7, with 7 bases aligning to TRBD2. V lost 1 base and J lost 3; bases outside the gene matches: 9. The germline CDR1 and CDR2 sequences are SGHVS and FNYEAQ. The CDR3 spans 16 residues.